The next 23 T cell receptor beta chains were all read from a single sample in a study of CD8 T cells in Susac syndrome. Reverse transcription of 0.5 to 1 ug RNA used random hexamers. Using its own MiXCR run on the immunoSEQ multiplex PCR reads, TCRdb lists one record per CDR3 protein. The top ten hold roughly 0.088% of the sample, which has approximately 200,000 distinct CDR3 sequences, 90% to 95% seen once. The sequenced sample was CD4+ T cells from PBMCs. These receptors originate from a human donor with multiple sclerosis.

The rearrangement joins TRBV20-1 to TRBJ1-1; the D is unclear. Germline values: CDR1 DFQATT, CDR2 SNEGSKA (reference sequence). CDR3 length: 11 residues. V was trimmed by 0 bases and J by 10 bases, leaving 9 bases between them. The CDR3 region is CSARDRVGAFF. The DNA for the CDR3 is TGCAGTGCTAGAGATCGGGTTGGAGCTTTCTTT.

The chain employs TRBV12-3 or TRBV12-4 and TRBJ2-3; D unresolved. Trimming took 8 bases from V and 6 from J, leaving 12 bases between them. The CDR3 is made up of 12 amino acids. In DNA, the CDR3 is TGTGCCAGCCGGAAAGTCCGGGATACGCAGTATTTT. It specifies CASRKVRDTQYF.

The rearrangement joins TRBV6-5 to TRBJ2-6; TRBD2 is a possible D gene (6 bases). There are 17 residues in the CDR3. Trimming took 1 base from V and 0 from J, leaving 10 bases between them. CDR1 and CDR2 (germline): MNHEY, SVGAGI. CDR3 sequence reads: CASSYFWRGSGANVLTF. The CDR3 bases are TGTGCCAGCAGTTACTTTTGGCGGGGCTCTGGGGCCAACGTCCTGACTTTC.

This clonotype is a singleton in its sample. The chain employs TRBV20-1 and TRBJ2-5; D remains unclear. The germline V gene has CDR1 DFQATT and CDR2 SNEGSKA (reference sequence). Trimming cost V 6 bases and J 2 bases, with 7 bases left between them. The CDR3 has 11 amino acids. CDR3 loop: CSAKLQETQYF. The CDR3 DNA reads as TGCAGTGCAAAGCTTCAAGAGACCCAGTACTTC.

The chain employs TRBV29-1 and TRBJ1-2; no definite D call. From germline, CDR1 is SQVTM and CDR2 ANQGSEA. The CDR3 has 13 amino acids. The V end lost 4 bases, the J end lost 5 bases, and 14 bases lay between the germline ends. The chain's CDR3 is CSVGLYLEYGYTF. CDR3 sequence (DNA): TGCAGCGTTGGTCTGTACTTGGAATATGGCTACACCTTC.

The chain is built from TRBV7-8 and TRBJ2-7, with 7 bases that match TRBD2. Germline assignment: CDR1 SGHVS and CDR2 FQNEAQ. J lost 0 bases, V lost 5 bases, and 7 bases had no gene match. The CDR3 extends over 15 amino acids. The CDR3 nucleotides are TGTGCCAGCAGCGGTGGGAAGCGGGGCTCCTACGAGCAGTACTTC. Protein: CASSGGKRGSYEQYF.

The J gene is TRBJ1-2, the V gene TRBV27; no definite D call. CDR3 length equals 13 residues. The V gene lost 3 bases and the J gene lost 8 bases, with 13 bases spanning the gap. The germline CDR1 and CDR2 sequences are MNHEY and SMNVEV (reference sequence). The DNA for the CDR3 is TGTGCCAGCAGTTTGGGTAGGCTGGAGGGCTACACCTTC. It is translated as CASSLGRLEGYTF.

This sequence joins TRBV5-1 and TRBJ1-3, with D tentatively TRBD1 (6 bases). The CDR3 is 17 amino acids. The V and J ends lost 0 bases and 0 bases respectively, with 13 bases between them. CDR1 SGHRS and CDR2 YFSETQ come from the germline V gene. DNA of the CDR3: TGCGCCAGCAGCTTGGGTGGCGGGGGCTTCTCTGGAAACACCATATATTTT. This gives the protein CASSLGGGGFSGNTIYF. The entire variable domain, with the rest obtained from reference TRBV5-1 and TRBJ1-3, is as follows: KAGVTQTPRYLIKTRGQQVTLSCSPISGHRSVSWYQQTPGQGLQFLFEYFSETQRNKGNFPGRFSGRQFSNSRSEMNVSTLELGDSALYLCASSLGGGGFSGNTIYFGEGSWLTVV.

This CDR3 is CATSQPAGVSAGELFF. The CDR3 DNA reads as TGTGCCACCAGTCAACCAGCGGGAGTCTCGGCCGGGGAGCTGTTTTTT. This sequence joins TRBV24-1 and TRBJ2-2, with 8 bases aligning to TRBD2. The CDR3 sequence is 16 residues long. The V segment lost 6 bases and the J segment 6 bases; nucleotides outside the gene matches: 11. Germline V gene data show CDR1 as KGHDR and CDR2 as SFDVKD.

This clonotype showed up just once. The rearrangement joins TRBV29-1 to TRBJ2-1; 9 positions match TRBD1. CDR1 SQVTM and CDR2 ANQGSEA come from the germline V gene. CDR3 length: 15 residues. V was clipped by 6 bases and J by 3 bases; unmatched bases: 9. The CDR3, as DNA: TGCAGCGTCCCCCGTCGACAGGGGGACTACAATGAGCAGTTCTTC. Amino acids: CSVPRRQGDYNEQFF.

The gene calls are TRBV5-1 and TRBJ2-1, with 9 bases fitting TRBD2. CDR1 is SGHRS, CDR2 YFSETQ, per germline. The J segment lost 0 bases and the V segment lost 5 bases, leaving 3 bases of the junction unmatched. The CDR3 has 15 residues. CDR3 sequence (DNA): TGCGCCAGCAGGCTAGCGGGGCTCTCCTACAATGAGCAGTTCTTC. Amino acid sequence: CASRLAGLSYNEQFF.

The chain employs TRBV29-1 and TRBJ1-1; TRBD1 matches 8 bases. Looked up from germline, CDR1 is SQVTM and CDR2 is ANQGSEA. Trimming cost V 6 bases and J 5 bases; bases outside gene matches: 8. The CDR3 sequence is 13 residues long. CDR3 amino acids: CSVDGQGGTEAFF. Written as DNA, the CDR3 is TGCAGCGTCGATGGACAGGGTGGGACTGAAGCTTTCTTT.

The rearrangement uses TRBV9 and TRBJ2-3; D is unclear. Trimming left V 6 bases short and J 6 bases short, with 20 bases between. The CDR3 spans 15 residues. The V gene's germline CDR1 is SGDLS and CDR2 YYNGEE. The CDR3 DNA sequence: TGTGCCAGCACCTTCAGTCCCGCTCAAGGTGATACGCAGTATTTT. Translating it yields CASTFSPAQGDTQYF. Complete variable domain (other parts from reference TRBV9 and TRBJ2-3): DSGVTQTPKHLITATGQRVTLRCSPRSGDLSVYWYQQSLDQGLQFLIQYYNGEERAKGNILERFSAQQFPDLHSELNLSSLELGDSALYFCASTFSPAQGDTQYFGPGTRLTVL.

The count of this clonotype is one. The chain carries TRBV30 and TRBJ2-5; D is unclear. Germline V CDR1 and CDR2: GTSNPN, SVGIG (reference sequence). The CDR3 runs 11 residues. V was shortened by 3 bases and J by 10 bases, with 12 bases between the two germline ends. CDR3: CAWRVAISQYF. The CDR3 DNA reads TGTGCCTGGAGAGTGGCCATCAGCCAGTACTTC.

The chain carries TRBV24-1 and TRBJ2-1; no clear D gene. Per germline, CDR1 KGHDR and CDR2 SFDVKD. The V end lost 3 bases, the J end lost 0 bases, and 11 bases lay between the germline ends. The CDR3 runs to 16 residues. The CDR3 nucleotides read TGTGCCACCAGTGATACTCTATCAAGCTCCTACAATGAGCAGTTCTTC. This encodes CATSDTLSSSYNEQFF.

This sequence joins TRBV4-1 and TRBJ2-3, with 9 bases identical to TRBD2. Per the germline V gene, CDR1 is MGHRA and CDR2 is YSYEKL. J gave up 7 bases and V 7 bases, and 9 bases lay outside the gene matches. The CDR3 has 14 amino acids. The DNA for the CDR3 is TGCGCCAGCACCCTAGAAGCGGGGGGTAATACGCAGTATTTT. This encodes CASTLEAGGNTQYF.

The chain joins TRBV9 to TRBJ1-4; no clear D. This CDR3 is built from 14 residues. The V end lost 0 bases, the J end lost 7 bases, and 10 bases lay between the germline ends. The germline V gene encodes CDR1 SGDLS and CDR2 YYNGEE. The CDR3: CASSVDPEGEKLFF. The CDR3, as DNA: TGTGCCAGCAGCGTAGACCCGGAGGGTGAAAAACTGTTTTTT.

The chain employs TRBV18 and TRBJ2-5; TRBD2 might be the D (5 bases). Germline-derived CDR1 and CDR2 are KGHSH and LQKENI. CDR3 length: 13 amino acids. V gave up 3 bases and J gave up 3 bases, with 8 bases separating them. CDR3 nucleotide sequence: TGTGCCAGCTCACCGGACGGGGAAGAGACCCAGTACTTC. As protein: CASSPDGEETQYF.

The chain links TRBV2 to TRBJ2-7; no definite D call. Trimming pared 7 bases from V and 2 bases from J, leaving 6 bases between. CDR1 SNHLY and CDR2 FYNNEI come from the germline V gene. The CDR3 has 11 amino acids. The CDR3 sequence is CASTKAYEQYF. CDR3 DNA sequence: TGTGCCAGCACTAAAGCCTACGAGCAGTACTTC.

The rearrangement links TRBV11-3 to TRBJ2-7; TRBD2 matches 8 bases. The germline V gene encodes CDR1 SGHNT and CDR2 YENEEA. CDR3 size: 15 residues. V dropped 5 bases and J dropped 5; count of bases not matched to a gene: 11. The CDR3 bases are TGTGCCAGCAGCCCCAGCGGGAGAGGTTTTGACGAGCAGTACTTC. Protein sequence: CASSPSGRGFDEQYF.

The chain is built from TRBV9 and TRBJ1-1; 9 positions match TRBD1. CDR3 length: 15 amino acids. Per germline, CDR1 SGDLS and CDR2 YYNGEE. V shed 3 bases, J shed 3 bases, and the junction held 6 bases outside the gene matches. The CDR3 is CASSATGTGHTEAFF. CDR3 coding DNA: TGTGCCAGCAGCGCAACCGGGACAGGGCACACTGAAGCTTTCTTT.

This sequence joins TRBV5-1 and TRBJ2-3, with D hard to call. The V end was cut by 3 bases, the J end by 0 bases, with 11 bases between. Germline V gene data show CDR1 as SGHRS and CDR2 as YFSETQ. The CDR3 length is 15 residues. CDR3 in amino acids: CASSSPSTSTDTQYF. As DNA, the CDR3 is TGCGCCAGCAGCTCCCCGTCCACCAGCACAGATACGCAGTATTTT.

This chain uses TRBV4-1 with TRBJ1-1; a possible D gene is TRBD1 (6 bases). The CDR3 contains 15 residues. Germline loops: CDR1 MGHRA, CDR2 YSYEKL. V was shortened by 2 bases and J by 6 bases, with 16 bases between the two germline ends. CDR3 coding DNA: TGCGCCAGCAGCCAACACAGGGTCGGAAGTCCTGAAGCTTTCTTT. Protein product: CASSQHRVGSPEAFF.